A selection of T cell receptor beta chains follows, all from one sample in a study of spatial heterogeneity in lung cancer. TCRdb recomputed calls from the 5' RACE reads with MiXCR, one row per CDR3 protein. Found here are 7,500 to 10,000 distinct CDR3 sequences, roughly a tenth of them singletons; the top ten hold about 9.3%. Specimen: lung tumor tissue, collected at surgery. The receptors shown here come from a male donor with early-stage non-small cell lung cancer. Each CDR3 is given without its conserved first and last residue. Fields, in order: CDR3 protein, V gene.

CDR3aa: ASSLSGGTYEQY; v_gene: TRBV7-9
CDR3aa: SVKDLDFKETQY; v_gene: TRBV29-1
CDR3aa: ASRQQGPKETQY; v_gene: TRBV5-1
CDR3aa: ASSLDNSYEQY; v_gene: TRBV11-2
CDR3aa: GSRQVDSTDTQY; v_gene: TRBV28
CDR3aa: ATSDTGQGPNQPQH; v_gene: TRBV24-1
CDR3aa: ASSFSPDSVTGELF; v_gene: TRBV28
CDR3aa: ASSLRGRRTEAF; v_gene: TRBV5-6
CDR3aa: SAGTGGTEAF; v_gene: TRBV29-1
CDR3aa: AISATGTGNTGELF; v_gene: TRBV10-3
CDR3aa: ASSLMDSTGELF; v_gene: TRBV5-1
CDR3aa: ASKDRDRGIGGELF; v_gene: TRBV12-3/TRBV12-4
CDR3aa: ASRTRGNQPQH; v_gene: TRBV6-5
CDR3aa: SVEEDVGETQY; v_gene: TRBV29-1
CDR3aa: ASSLSGGSYGYT; v_gene: TRBV27
CDR3aa: ASSPRGTDTQY; v_gene: TRBV7-2
CDR3aa: ASSPTGYQPQH; v_gene: TRBV28
CDR3aa: ASSLGAGGSEETQY; v_gene: TRBV11-2
CDR3aa: ASSLVQGYGYT; v_gene: TRBV11-2
CDR3aa: ASSYRDINEKLF; v_gene: TRBV5-4
CDR3aa: SARRVSYEQY; v_gene: TRBV20-1
CDR3aa: AWSPDRGPADTQY; v_gene: TRBV30
CDR3aa: ASSLEGQGSHEQY; v_gene: TRBV5-1
CDR3aa: ASSFEGFYGYT; v_gene: TRBV27
CDR3aa: ASSPGWDGYT; v_gene: TRBV7-2
CDR3aa: ASSKPGGRGTDTQY; v_gene: TRBV21-1
CDR3aa: ASSPRTGGEQF; v_gene: TRBV5-1
CDR3aa: ASSLGRSDSPLH; v_gene: TRBV18
CDR3aa: ASSQYRDSSYEQY; v_gene: TRBV4-2
CDR3aa: ASSPRQGFYEQY; v_gene: TRBV11-2
CDR3aa: ASSVVHGYGYT; v_gene: TRBV9
CDR3aa: ASSQGGVPFVNEQF; v_gene: TRBV3-1
CDR3aa: ASSLGTGDPNEKLF; v_gene: TRBV5-6
CDR3aa: ASSAQVLETGELF; v_gene: TRBV2
CDR3aa: ASSWASSGNTIY; v_gene: TRBV27
CDR3aa: ASRHSSEVQPQH; v_gene: TRBV6-1
CDR3aa: ASSTSGGARWTDTQY; v_gene: TRBV6-1
CDR3aa: SARDRGWNSNQPQH; v_gene: TRBV20-1